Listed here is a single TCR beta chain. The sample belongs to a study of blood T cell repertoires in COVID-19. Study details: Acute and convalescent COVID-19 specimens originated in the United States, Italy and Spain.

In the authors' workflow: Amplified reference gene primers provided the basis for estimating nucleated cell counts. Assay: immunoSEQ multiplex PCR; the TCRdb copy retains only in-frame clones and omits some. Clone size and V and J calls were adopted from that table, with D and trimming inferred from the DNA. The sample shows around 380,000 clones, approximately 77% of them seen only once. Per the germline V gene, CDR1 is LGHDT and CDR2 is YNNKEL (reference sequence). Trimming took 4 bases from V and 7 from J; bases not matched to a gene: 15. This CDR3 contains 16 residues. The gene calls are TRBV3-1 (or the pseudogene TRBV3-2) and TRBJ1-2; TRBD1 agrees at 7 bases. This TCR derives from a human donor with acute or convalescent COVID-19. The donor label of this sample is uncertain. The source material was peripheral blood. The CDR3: CASSPQKLTGVGGYTF. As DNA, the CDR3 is TGTGCCAGCAGCCCACAAAAGCTAACAGGGGTCGGTGGCTACACCTTC.